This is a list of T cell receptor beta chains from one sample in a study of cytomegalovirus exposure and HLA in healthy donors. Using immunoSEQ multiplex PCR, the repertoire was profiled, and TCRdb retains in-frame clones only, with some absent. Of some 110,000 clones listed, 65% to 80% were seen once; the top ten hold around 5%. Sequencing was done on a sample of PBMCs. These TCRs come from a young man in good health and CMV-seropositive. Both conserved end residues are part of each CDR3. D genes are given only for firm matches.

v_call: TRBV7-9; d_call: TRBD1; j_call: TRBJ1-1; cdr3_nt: TGTTCCAGCAGCACGGGACAGTCCGTGACTTTCTTT; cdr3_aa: CSSSTGQSVTFF
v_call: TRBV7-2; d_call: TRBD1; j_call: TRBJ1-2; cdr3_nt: TGTGCCAGCAGCTTAGAGGGGGCGACTAACTATGGCTACACCTTC; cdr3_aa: CASSLEGATNYGYTF
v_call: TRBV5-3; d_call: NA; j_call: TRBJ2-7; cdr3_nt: TGTGCCAGAAGCTTTTCGGATAAGGAGGGGGCGCGTAGAGGCTACGAGCAGTACTTC; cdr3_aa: CARSFSDKEGARRGYEQYF
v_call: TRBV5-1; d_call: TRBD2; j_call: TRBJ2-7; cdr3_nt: TGCGCCAGCAGCCGTTCCCGGGCTAGCGGAACCTACGAGCAGTACTTC; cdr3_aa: CASSRSRASGTYEQYF
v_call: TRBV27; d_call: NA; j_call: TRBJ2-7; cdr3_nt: TGTGCCAGCAGTCGCTCCCAGGGGAAGGTGAACGAGCAGTACTTC; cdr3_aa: CASSRSQGKVNEQYF
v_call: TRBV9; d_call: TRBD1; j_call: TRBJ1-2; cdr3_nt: TGTGCCAGCAGCGCGGGACAGGGGGCGAGGGGCTACACCTTC; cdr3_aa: CASSAGQGARGYTF
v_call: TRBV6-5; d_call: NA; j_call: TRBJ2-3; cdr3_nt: TGTGCCAGCAGTTACTCGAGGGTCACAGATACGCAGTATTTT; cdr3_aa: CASSYSRVTDTQYF
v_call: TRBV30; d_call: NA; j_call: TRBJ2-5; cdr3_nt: TGTGCCTGGAGTGCTGCAGTAAAAGAGACCCAGTACTTC; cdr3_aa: CAWSAAVKETQYF
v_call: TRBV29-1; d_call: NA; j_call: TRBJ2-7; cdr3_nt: TGCAGCGTTGATAGGGCCTCGGGGTACGAGCAGTACTTC; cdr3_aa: CSVDRASGYEQYF
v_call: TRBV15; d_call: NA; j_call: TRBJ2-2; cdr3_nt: TGTGCCACCAGCAGAGAGGCCGGGTACACCGGGGAGCTGTTTTTT; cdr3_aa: CATSREAGYTGELFF
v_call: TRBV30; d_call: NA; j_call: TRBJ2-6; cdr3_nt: TGTGCCTGGACTGGGGGCTATGGGGCCAACGTCCTGACTTTC; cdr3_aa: CAWTGGYGANVLTF
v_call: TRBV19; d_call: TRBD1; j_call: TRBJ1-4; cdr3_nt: TGTGCCAGTAGTTCTGGGACAGGACCTAATGAAAAACTGTTTTTT; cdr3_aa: CASSSGTGPNEKLFF